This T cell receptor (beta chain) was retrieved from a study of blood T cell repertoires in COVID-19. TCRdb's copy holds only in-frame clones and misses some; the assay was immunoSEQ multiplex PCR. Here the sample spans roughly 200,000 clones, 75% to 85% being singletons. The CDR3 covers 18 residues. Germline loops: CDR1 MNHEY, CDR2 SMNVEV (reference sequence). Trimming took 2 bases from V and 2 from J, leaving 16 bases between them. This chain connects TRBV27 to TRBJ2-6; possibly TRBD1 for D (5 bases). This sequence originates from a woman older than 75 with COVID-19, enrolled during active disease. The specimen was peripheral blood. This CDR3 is CASSLEAGGRAGANVLTF. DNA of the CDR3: TGTGCCAGCAGTTTAGAGGCAGGCGGCAGGGCTGGGGCCAACGTCCTGACTTTC.